This entry features one T cell receptor beta chain sequence. Its specificity is not known. Germline and junction disagree at one end, which may indicate a read error. This sample was included in a study of cytomegalovirus exposure and HLA in healthy donors. Regarding the study as a whole: HLA allele associations emerged for some 16,000 TCR beta sequences in a later analysis, at 0.05 false discovery rate.

CDR1 and CDR2 from the germline V gene are WNHNN and SYGVQD (reference sequence). The CDR3 is made up of 13 amino acids. The PCR made use of 60 Vbeta and 13 Jbeta primers. This table comes from immunoSEQ multiplex PCR, and its TCRdb copy is limited to in-frame clones, with some not included. There are 150,000 to 200,000 clones in the sample; 77% occur only once, and approximately 2.4% lies in the top ten. The chain recombines TRBV10-1 with TRBJ2-3, with 9 positions matching TRBD2. The receptor's source is a woman between 40 and 50 years old in good health and CMV-seropositive. Sequencing was done on a sample of PBMCs. CDR3 bases: TGCGCCAGCGGAAGTGGGGCTAGCGGGGAAATCAAGTTT. Translation: CASGSGASGEIKF.